The 9 T cell receptor beta chains below come from one sample, sequenced in a study of response to subunit inactivated influenza vaccine. TCRdb reprocessed the RT-PCR reads via MiXCR and lists one record per CDR3 protein. Of over 650,000 distinct CDR3 sequences listed, around 18% were seen once; the top ten hold about a tenth. This sample comprised PBMCs from blood, obtained about 5 days after vaccination. The source of these receptors is a man over 45 who received an inactivated influenza vaccine.

The chain links TRBV6-5 to TRBJ2-1; 9 bases fit TRBD1. The germline V gene encodes CDR1 MNHEY and CDR2 SVGAGI. There are 16 residues in the CDR3. V shed 0 bases, J shed 7 bases, and the junction held 7 bases outside the gene matches. CDR3 residues: CASSYSRTGVRNEQFF. CDR3 DNA: TGTGCCAGCAGTTACTCTCGGACAGGGGTTCGAAATGAGCAGTTCTTC.

V gene TRBV5-1 combines with J gene TRBJ1-2, with D possibly being TRBD1 (5 bases). Germline CDR1 reads SGHRS; CDR2 reads YFSETQ. V was cut by 4 bases and J by 5 bases, with 18 bases left in between. CDR3 size: 15 residues. The chain's CDR3 is CASSPSPGTEYGYTF. DNA for the CDR3: TGCGCCAGCAGCCCGTCTCCTGGGACTGAGTATGGCTACACCTTC.

J is TRBJ2-1 and V is TRBV9, with 10 bases that match TRBD1. The V segment lost 3 bases and the J segment 8 bases; nucleotides outside the gene matches: 8. CDR1 and CDR2 (germline): SGDLS, YYNGEE. The CDR3 runs to 15 residues. The CDR3 DNA is TGTGCCAGCAGCGCCCCAGACAGGGGGCAGTATGAGCAGTTCTTC. Its protein product is CASSAPDRGQYEQFF. The variable domain in full, with the rest retrieved from reference TRBV9 and TRBJ2-1, is DSGVTQTPKHLITATGQRVTLRCSPRSGDLSVYWYQQSLDQGLQFLIQYYNGEERAKGNILERFSAQQFPDLHSELNLSSLELGDSALYFCASSAPDRGQYEQFFGPGTRLTVL.

This clonotype has a handful of counts. The gene calls are TRBV28 and TRBJ1-5; no firm D call. This CDR3 is 12 amino acids long. V was trimmed by 3 bases and J by 7 bases, leaving 7 bases between them. CDR1 MDHEN and CDR2 SYDVKM come from the germline V gene. CDR3 nucleotide sequence: TGTGCCAGCAGTTTGGGGAAACAGCCCCAGCATTTT. Its translation: CASSLGKQPQHF.

The chain is built from TRBV4-3 and TRBJ2-2; D might be TRBD1 (5 bases). CDR1 is LGHNA and CDR2 is YSLEER in the germline V gene. With 4 bases removed from V and 7 bases from J, the gap between germline ends came to 13 bases. The CDR3 has 14 residues. In DNA form, the CDR3 reads TGCGCCAGCAGCCCCGGACACGGTTTCGGGGAGCTGTTTTTT. It translates to CASSPGHGFGELFF.

This clonotype came up a few times. This chain links TRBV6-5 with TRBJ1-2; 10 bases align to TRBD1. CDR3 length: 15 amino acids. J gave up 7 bases and V 2 bases, and 7 bases lay outside the gene matches. Germline V gene data show CDR1 as MNHEY and CDR2 as SVGAGI. The DNA of the CDR3 is TGTGCCAGCAGTTACGGCAGGGACAGGGGCTCTGGCTACACCTTC. It codes for CASSYGRDRGSGYTF.

This clonotype was observed a single time. The chain links TRBV11-2 to TRBJ2-3; weak D call: TRBD1 (5 bases). Germline CDR1 is SGHAT and CDR2 is FQNNGV. The CDR3 runs to 15 residues. Trimming pared 2 bases from V and 6 bases from J, leaving 15 bases between. The CDR3 loop reads CASSLSGQGFDTQYF. As DNA, the CDR3 is TGTGCCAGCAGCTTATCTGGGCAGGGCTTTGATACGCAGTATTTT. Filled out from reference TRBV11-2 and TRBJ2-3, the complete variable domain reads EAGVAQSPRYKIIEKRQSVAFWCNPISGHATLYWYQQILGQGPKLLIQFQNNGVVDDSQLPKDRFSAERLKGVDSTLKIQPAKLEDSAVYLCASSLSGQGFDTQYFGPGTRLTVL.

V and J are TRBV4-2 and TRBJ2-5; 8 bases are a match to TRBD2. Germline CDR1 reads LGHNA; CDR2 reads YNFKEQ. The CDR3 spans 16 residues. Unmatched junction bases numbered 9, after V lost 1 base and J lost 5 bases. The CDR3 bases are TGTGCCAGCAGCCAAGCGGCGGGGGGCCTTAGGGAGACCCAGTACTTC. Translation gives CASSQAAGGLRETQYF.

Remarks on this clonotype: Germline and junction disagree at one end, which may indicate a read error. The chain joins TRBV29-1 to TRBJ2-5; 8 nucleotides align to TRBD2. This CDR3 spans 14 amino acids. Germline V lookup: CDR1 SQVTM, CDR2 ANQGSEA. The CDR3 protein is CSVEAGEGLETQYF. The CDR3, as DNA: TGCAGCGTGGAAGCGGGAGAAGGGTTAGAGACCCAGTACTTC.